This T cell receptor (beta chain) was sequenced in a study of cytomegalovirus exposure and HLA in healthy donors (TCRdb year 2017). Background for the entire study: An earlier analysis of about 560 of the donors reported roughly 300 Gb of sequence data and 95 million to 140 million unique TCR beta sequences obtained from some 200 million T cells. Approximately 300 gigabases of sequencing data and approximately 92 million unique TCR sequences made up an early release that covered fewer than 650 HLA-typed donors. Of the 300 to 450 genotyped donors, around 81% fell in the genetic ancestry cluster associated with self-reported Caucasian donors. The aim of the study was to test whether cataloging public T cell receptors could identify signatures of past pathogen exposure. The T cell repertoires of 700 or so subjects were profiled by immunosequencing and related to cytomegalovirus serostatus. Besides the first cohort of under 700 subjects, a separate validation cohort made up of around 120 different subjects was used. To predict cytomegalovirus infection status, the study combined high-throughput TCR immunosequencing, statistical association of individual TCRs with disease status, and machine learning. To study patterns of TCR occurrence, a later analysis re-analyzed previously published TCR beta repertoires from 666 donors and added high-resolution HLA genotyping. Rather than drawing on any new phenotypic data, the later analysis identified candidate immune exposures from TCR beta sequences and the way those sequences occurred across donors. In an earlier analysis of 550 to 700 of the donors, high-throughput TCR beta sequencing was used to judge whether each TCR beta V gene segment behaved as functional or pseudogenic. Donor age, sex, ethnicity and CMV serostatus were compiled alongside the repertoire data. In a later genetic analysis, genome-wide SNP genotypes for about three fifths of the 666 donors were used, and that subset was treated as a discovery cohort. All discovery cohort repertoires had been generated on a single sequencing platform. Class I and class II HLA loci were covered by the typing at four-digit resolution. Typing coverage differed by locus: A, B, C, DRB1 and DQB1 were typed in about 629-640 donors, DQA1 in about 550, DPA1 in 600 to 610, and DPB1 in 400 to 480. About five DR-DQ haplotypes were handled as single units for association and clustering because linkage in the cohort was strong. Among 300 to 500 genotyped donors of the cohort, an average of about 220,000 unique TCR beta nucleotide sequences was sequenced per donor, of which roughly 17% were non-productive.

About this clone: It lacks a known antigen. Base qualities are missing; no much larger clone stands one base away.

From the germline V gene (reference sequence), CDR1 is MNHEY and CDR2 is SMNVEV. Between the V and J ends, shortened by 6 bases and 9 bases respectively, the junction contains 11 bases. There are 11 amino acids in the CDR3, from cysteine to phenylalanine inclusive. Only the CDR3 portion is preserved as DNA: 33 bases, with reading frame beginning at the first base. The cohort was made up of several hundred healthy bone marrow donors. All cohort members were sampled while nominally healthy, although unrecorded immune exposures were likely present. The donor tested CMV seronegative, placing the donor among the 300 to 400 seronegative members of the cohort. Each donor provided a peripheral blood sample, and peripheral blood mononuclear cells were used for TCR beta sequencing. The Qiagen DNeasy Blood Extraction Kit was used to extract genomic DNA from the blood cell samples. Broad study findings and their caveats: A later genetic analysis reported fewer N-insertions in productive TCRs among donors in an Asian-associated ancestry cluster than the approximately 700-donor mean. In a later analysis, TCR association rates were found to vary across HLA loci, with the most associated TCRs seen for DRB1 alleles and the fewest for HLA-C alleles. The 87-base-pair reads could not distinguish some IMGT-functional V segments, including TRBV6-2 and TRBV6-3, so those segments were excluded. The classifier was reported to diagnose cytomegalovirus status with high specificity and sensitivity in both the original and validation cohorts. It was suggested by the authors that the approach could potentially be generalized to other disease states and immunological phenotypes. Most TCR sequences were observed very rarely across donors, whereas some public TCRs were present in many individuals. A later analysis found that HLA-associated TCR beta chains were more clonally expanded and had lower generation probabilities than equally common non-associated chains. In vitro tests confirmed that a few of the cytomegalovirus-associated TCR beta chains recognize cytomegalovirus antigens. In this cohort, only TCR beta chains were sequenced, and detectable features were limited by the absence of alpha or paired-chain data. Roughly uniform sequencing depth across donors was assumed in presence/absence analyses, although this assumption may not hold. An association between a missense DCLRE1C variant and V-gene and J-gene trimming of TCR beta chains was found in a later genetic analysis and replicated in an independent cohort. A later analysis reported that several top co-occurrence clusters appeared linked to parvovirus B19, influenza, CMV and Epstein-Barr virus. Specific HLA alleles were associated with some 15,000 TCR beta sequences at a false discovery rate of 0.05 in a later analysis. Linkage disequilibrium might explain the correlated functional status among segregating V segments, but an unknown experimental factor could not be excluded. Because counts were too low, about 18 rarely observed V segments, including chromosome 9 orphons, were left out of the earlier analysis of several hundred of the donors. Assigning TCR associations to individual alleles was difficult when HLA alleles, especially DR and DQ, strongly co-occurred. Broadly in line with IMGT annotations, most TCR beta V segments showed up in productive rearrangements about 87% or about 30% of the time in an earlier analysis of 450 to 750 of the donors. A further reported finding was that TCR beta sequences accurately predicted the HLA-A and HLA-B alleles for most subjects in the first cohort. For the cohort, immune exposure information was limited to CMV serostatus. Because some donors lacked HLA typing at each locus, the association tests relied only on the typed subset. A group of highly shared sequence variants was considered likely to be a technical artifact of the sequencing pipeline. A total of about 150 TCR beta chains were listed by the study as associated with cytomegalovirus. In a later analysis, most CMV-associated TCR beta chains were found to appear HLA-restricted, with HLA associations seemingly driven largely by CMV exposure.

Receptor amplification or capture employed the immunoSEQ multiplex PCR assay. The multiplex PCR relied on a mix of 60 forward primers for TCR Vbeta segments and 13 reverse primers for TCR Jbeta segments. The CDR3 region of rearranged TCR beta genes was amplified from genomic DNA by a multiplex PCR assay. On the Illumina HiSeq System, the amplified TCR beta libraries were sequenced as 87-base-pair reads. Per the original workflow: A later analysis counted tens of millions of unique TCR beta chains across the 666 repertoires, and about 10 million of these chains were shared by at least two donors. Raw reads were error-corrected and collapsed into unique sequences with a nearest-neighbor algorithm that merged closely related sequences to remove PCR and sequencing errors. To assign V, D and J gene segments, CDR3 sequences were aligned to IMGT reference sequences. For a sequence to be retained, a match of at least six nucleotides to both a V gene segment and a J gene segment was required. Rearrangements were called productive when the CDR3 lacked stop codons and stayed in frame with V and J; all others were non-productive. CDR3 was defined according to IMGT convention as the region running from the second conserved V-encoded cysteine to the conserved J-encoded phenylalanine. Sequences without an unambiguous match to a single V gene segment were excluded from the earlier analysis of several hundred of the donors. In an earlier analysis of several hundred of the donors, V segments were called functional above 56.7% productive rearrangements and were called segregating when the between-donor standard deviation exceeded 5%. To diagnose cytomegalovirus status from the catalog of TCR beta chain sequences, a statistical classification framework was built. A later analysis assigned V and J genes by comparing TCR nucleotide sequences with IMGT/GENE-DB human TR gene sequences. The TCRdist pipeline was used in a later analysis to assign CDR3 sequences and most-parsimonious VDJ recombination scenarios. In a later analysis, each TCR beta chain was defined by its CDR3 amino acid sequence together with its V-gene family, and reads lacking a unique V-gene family were excluded. As a way to deal with suspected cross-contamination and a sequencing artifact, a later analysis dropped hundreds of nucleotide sequences that were highly shared and had low generation probability. In a later analysis, a clonal expansion index was calculated for each public chain from normalized within-repertoire ranks of inferred template counts. Generation probabilities in a later analysis came from a VDJ recombination model fitted to out-of-frame rearrangements, and those results were checked against IGoR. Hypergeometric tests were used in a later analysis to score TCR-TCR, TCR-HLA and TCR-CMV co-occurrence, with a repertoire-size bias correction applied to the TCR pairs. A later analysis estimated false discovery rates by permuting HLA or CMV assignments 20 times. In a later analysis, co-occurring TCRs were grouped using DBSCAN, and TCRdist sequence similarity was added for clustering within HLA-allele-positive subsets. Repertoires with fewer than 30,000 or more than 120,000 public chains, plus five repertoires with anomalous nucleotide sharing, were excluded from co-occurrence clustering. TCRdb obtained this table from immuneACCESS and retained in-frame rearrangements with V and J assigned. These tables miss some clones; where compared with another copy, unresolved V genes account for less than half of the shortfall, and the remainder is unexplained. That table is the source of V, J and clone size, and D and trimming were worked out from the DNA. The sample profile shows around 230,000 clones; roughly 81% of them were found once. The top ten clonotypes cover roughly 0.26% of the sample.

The clonotype was recovered from a girl aged 2 to 10 in good health and CMV-seronegative. The source material was PBMCs. The chain links TRBV27 with TRBJ1-2; D gene: possibly TRBD1, on 6 matching bases. The bases read TGTGCCAGCAGGGCAGGGGTTAGCTACACCTTC. Its protein reads: CASRAGVSYTF.